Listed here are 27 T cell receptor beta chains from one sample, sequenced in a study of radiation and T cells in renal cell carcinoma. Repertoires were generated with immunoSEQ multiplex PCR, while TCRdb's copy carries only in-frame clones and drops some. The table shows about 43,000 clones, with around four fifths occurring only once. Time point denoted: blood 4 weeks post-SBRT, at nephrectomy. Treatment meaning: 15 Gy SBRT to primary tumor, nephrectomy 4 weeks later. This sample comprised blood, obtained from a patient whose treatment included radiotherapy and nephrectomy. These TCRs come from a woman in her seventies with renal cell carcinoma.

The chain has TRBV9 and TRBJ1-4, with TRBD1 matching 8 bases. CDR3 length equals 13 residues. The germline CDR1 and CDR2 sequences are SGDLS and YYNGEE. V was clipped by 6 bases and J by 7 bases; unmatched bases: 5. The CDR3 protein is CASTGTGFEKLFF. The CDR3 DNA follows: TGTGCCAGCACCGGGACAGGATTTGAAAAACTGTTTTTT.

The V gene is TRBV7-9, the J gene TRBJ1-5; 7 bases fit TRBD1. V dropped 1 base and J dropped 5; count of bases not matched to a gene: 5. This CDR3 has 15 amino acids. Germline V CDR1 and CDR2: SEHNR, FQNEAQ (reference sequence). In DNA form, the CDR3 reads TGTGCCAGCAGCTTAGGACAGGGAGGTGATCAGCCCCAGCATTTT. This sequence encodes CASSLGQGGDQPQHF.

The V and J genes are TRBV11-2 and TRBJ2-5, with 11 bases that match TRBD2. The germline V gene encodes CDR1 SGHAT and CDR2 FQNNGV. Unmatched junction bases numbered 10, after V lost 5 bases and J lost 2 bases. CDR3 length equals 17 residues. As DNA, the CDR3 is TGTGCCAGCAGCCCCCTCCCGACTAGCGGGGTACAAGAGACCCAGTACTTC. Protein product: CASSPLPTSGVQETQYF.

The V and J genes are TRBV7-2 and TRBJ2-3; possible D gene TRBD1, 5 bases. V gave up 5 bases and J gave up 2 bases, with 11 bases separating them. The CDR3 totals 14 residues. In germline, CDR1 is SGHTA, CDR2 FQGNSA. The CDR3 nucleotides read TGTGCCAGCAGCACTGACAGATACACAGATACGCAGTATTTT. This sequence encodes CASSTDRYTDTQYF.

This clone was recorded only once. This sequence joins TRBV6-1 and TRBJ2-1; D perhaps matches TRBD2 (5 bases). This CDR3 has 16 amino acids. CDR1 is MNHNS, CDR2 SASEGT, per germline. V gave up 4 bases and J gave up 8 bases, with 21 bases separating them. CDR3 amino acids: CASSGGRLGMDYEQFF. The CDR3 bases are TGTGCCAGCAGTGGCGGCAGACTGGGGATGGACTATGAGCAGTTCTTC.

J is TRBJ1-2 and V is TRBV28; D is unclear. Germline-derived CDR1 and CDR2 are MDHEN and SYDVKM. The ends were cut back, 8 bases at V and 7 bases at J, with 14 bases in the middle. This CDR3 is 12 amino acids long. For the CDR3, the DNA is TGTGCCAGCGGAACTTTGGGGATTGGCTACACCTTC. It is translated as CASGTLGIGYTF.

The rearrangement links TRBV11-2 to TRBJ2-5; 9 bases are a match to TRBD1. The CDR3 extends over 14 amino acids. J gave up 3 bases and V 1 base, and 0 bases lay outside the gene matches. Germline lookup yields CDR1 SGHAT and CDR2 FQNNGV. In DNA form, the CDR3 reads TGTGCCAGCAGCTTAGGGACAGGGGAAGAGACCCAGTACTTC. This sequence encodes CASSLGTGEETQYF.

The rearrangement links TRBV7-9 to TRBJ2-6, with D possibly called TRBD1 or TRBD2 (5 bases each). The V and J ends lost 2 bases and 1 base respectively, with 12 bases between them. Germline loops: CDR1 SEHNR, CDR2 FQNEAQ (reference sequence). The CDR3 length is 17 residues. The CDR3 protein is CASSLTLGDSGANVLTF. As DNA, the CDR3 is TGTGCCAGCAGCTTAACCCTGGGGGATTCTGGGGCCAACGTCCTGACTTTC.

The CDR3 coding sequence is TGTGCCAGTAGCCTTGGGGCGGGACTAGCGGGAGCGTACACCGGGGAGCTGTTTTTT. Residues: CASSLGAGLAGAYTGELFF. The chain uses TRBV19 and TRBJ2-2; TRBD2 agrees at 14 bases. Unmatched junction bases numbered 12, after V lost 6 bases and J lost 3 bases. Germline CDR1 reads LNHDA; CDR2 reads SQIVND (reference sequence). This CDR3 spans 19 amino acids.

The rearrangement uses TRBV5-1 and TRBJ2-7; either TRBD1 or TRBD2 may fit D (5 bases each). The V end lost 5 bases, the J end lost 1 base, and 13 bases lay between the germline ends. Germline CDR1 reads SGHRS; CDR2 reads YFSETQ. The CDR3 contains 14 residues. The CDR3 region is CASSKFGGSYEQYF. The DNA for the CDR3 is TGCGCCAGCAGTAAGTTTGGGGGTTCCTACGAGCAGTACTTC.

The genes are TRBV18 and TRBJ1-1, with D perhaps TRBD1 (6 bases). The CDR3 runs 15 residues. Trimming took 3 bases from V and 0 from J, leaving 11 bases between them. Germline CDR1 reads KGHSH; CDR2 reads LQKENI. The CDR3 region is CASSPAAGVNTEAFF. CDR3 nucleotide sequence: TGTGCCAGCTCACCCGCGGCAGGGGTGAACACTGAAGCTTTCTTT.

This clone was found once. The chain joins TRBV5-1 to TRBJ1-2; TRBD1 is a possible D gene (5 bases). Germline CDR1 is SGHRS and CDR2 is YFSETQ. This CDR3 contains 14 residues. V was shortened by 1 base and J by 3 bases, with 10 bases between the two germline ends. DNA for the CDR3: TGCGCCAGCAGCTTGCTACAGGCGGACTATGGCTACACCTTC. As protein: CASSLLQADYGYTF.

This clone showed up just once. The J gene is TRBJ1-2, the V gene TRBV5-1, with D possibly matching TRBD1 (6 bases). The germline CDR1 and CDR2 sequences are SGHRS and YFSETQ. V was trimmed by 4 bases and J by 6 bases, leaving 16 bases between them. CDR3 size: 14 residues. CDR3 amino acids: CASSTEGELDGYTF. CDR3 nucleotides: TGCGCCAGCAGCACCGAGGGGGAGTTGGATGGCTACACCTTC.

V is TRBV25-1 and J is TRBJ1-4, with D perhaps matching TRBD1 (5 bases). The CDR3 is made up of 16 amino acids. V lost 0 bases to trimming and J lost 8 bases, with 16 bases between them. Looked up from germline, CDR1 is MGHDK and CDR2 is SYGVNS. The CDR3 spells CASSEYGAGDGEKLFF. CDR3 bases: TGTGCCAGCAGTGAATACGGGGCGGGGGATGGCGAAAAACTGTTTTTT.

The CDR3 nucleotides read TGTGCCAGCAGAGTTGCGGCAGGGAGCGCCGGGGAGCTGTTTTTT. Residues: CASRVAAGSAGELFF. The chain carries TRBV6-1 and TRBJ2-2, with D perhaps assigned TRBD1 or TRBD2 (5 bases each). V was clipped by 6 bases and J by 6 bases, with 17 bases between them. The CDR3 spans 15 residues. CDR1 and CDR2 from the germline V gene are MNHNS and SASEGT.

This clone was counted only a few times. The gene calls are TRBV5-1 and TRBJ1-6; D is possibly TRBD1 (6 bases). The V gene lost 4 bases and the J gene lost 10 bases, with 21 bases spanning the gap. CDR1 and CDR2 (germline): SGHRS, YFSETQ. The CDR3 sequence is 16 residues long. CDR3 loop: CASSLGEGGNGSPLHF. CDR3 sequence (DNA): TGCGCCAGCAGCCTTGGTGAGGGGGGAAACGGGTCACCCCTCCACTTT.

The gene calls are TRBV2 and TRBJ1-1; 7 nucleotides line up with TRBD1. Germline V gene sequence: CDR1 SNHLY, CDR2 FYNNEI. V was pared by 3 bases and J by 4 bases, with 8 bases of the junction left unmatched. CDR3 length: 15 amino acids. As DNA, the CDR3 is TGTGCCAGCAGTGATCAGGGGGGGTTAGGCACTGAAGCTTTCTTT. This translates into CASSDQGGLGTEAFF. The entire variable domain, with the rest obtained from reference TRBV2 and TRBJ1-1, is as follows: EPEVTQTPSHQVTQMGQEVILRCVPISNHLYFYWYRQILGQKVEFLVSFYNNEISEKSEIFDDQFSVERPDGSNFTLKIRSTKLEDSAMYFCASSDQGGLGTEAFFGQGTRLTVV.

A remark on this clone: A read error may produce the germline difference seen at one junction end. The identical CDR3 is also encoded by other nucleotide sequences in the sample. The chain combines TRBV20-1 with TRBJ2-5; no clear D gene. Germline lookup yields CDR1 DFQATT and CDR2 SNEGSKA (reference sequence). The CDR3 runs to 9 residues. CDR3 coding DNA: TGCAGTGCTGGAGAGACCCAGTACTTC. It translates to CSAGETQYF.

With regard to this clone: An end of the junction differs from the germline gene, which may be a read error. CDR3 coding DNA: TGTGCCAGCAGCCAAGATTGGGGGCAGCGAAACTTC. This translates into CASSQDWGQRNF. The chain has TRBV14 and TRBJ2-7, with TRBD1 as a possible D gene (6 bases). Germline V gives CDR1 SGHDN, CDR2 FVKESK. This CDR3 contains 12 residues.

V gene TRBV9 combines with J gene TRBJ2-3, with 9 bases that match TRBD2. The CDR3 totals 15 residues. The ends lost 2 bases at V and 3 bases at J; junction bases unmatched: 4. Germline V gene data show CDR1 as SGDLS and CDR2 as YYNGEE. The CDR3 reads CASSVSGGWTDTQYF. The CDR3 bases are TGTGCCAGCAGCGTGAGCGGGGGGTGGACAGATACGCAGTATTTT.

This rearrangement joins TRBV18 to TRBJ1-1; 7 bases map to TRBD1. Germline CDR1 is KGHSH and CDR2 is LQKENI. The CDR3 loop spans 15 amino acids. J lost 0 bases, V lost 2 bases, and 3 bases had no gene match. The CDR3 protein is CASSPGTGVNTEAFF. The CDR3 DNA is TGTGCCAGCTCACCAGGAACAGGGGTGAACACTGAAGCTTTCTTT. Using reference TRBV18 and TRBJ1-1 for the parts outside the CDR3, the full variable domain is NAGVMQNPRHLVRRRGQEARLRCSPMKGHSHVYWYRQLPEEGLKFMVYLQKENIIDESGMPKERFSAEFPKEGPSILRIQQVVRGDSAAYFCASSPGTGVNTEAFFGQGTRLTVV.

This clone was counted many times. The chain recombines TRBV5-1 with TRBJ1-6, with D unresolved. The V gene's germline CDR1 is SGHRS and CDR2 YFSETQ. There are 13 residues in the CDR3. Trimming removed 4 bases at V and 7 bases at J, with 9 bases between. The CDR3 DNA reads TGCGCCAGCAGCACGAATAGGAATTCACCCCTCCACTTT. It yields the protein CASSTNRNSPLHF.

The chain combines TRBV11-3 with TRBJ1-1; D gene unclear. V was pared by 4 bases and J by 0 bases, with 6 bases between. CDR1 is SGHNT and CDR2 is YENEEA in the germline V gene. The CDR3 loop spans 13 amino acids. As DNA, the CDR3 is TGTGCCAGCAGCTCCACAGTGAACACTGAAGCTTTCTTT. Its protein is CASSSTVNTEAFF.

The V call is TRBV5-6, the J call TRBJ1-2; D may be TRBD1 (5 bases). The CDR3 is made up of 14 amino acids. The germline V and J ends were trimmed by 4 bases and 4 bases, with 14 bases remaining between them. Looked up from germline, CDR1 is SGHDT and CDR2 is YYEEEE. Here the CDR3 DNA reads TGTGCCAGCAGCCCCCGGGGCCCCGGCTATGGCTACACCTTC. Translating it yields CASSPRGPGYGYTF.

The CDR3 sequence is CASSRGGGTHTEAFF. In DNA form, the CDR3 reads TGTGCCAGCAGCCGCGGTGGAGGGACCCACACTGAAGCTTTCTTT. This chain links TRBV5-6 with TRBJ1-1; TRBD1 is a possible D gene (5 bases). The CDR3 consists of 15 residues. The V end was cut by 4 bases, the J end by 3 bases, with 16 bases between. Looked up from germline, CDR1 is SGHDT and CDR2 is YYEEEE.

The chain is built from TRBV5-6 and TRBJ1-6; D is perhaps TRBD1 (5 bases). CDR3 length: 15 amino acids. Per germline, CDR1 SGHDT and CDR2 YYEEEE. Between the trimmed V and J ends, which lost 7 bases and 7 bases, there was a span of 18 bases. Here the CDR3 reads CASRRLGGVNSPLHF. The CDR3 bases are TGTGCCAGCCGCCGGTTGGGGGGTGTGAATTCACCCCTCCACTTT.

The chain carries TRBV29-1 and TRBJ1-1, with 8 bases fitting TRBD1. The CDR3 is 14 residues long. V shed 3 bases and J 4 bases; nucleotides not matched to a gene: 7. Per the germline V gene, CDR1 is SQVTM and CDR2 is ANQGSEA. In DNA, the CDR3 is TGCAGCGTTGACCAGACAGGGGCCGGCACTGAAGCTTTCTTT. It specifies CSVDQTGAGTEAFF.